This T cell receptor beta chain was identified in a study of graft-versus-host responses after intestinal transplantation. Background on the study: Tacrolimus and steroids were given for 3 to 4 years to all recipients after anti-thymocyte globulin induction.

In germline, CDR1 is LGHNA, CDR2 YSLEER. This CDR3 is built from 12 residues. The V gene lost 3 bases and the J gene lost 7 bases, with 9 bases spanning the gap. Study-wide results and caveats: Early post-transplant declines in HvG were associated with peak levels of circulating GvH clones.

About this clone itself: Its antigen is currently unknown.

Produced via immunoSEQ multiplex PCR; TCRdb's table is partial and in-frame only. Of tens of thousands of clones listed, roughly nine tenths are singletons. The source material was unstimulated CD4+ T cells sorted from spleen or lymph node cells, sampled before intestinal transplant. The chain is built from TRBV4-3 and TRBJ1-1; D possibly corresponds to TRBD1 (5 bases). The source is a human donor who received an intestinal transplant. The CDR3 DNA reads TGCGCCAGCAGCCATGGGGCTGGTGAAGCTTTCTTT. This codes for CASSHGAGEAFF.